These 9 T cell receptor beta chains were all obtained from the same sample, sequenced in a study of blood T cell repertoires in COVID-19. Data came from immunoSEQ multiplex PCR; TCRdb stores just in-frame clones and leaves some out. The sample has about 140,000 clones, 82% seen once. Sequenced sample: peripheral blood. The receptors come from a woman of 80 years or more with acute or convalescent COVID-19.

The CDR3: CASSLGQGQETQYF. The CDR3 DNA reads TGTGCCAGCTCACTCGGACAGGGCCAAGAGACCCAGTACTTC. The genes are TRBV18 and TRBJ2-5; the match to TRBD1 covers 8 bases. CDR3 length equals 14 residues. V dropped 4 bases and J dropped 1; count of bases not matched to a gene: 2. Germline assignment: CDR1 KGHSH and CDR2 LQKENI.

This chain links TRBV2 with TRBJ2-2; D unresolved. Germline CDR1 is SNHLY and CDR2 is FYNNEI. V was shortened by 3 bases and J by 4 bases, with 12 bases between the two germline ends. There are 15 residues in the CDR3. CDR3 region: CASSDAASGTGELFF. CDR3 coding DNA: TGTGCCAGCAGTGACGCAGCCTCGGGCACCGGGGAGCTGTTTTTT.

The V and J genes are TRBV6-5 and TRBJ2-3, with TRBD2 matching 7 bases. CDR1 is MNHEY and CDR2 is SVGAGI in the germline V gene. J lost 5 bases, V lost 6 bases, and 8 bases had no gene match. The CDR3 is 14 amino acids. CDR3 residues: CASRLGGGGDTQYF. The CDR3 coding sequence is TGTGCCAGCAGACTTGGGGGGGGAGGAGATACGCAGTATTTT.

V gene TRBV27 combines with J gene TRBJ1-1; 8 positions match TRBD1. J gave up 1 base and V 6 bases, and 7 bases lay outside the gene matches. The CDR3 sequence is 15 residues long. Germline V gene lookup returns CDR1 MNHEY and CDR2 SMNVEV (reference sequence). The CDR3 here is CASRTGGGANTEAFF. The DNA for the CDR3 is TGTGCCAGCAGAACAGGGGGTGGAGCGAACACTGAAGCTTTCTTT.

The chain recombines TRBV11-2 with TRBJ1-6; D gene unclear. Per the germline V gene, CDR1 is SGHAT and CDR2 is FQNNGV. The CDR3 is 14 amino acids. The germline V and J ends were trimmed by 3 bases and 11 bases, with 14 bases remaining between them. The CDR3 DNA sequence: TGTGCCAGCAGCTTGCCCACCCAGGCCGCACCCCTCCACTTT. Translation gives CASSLPTQAAPLHF.

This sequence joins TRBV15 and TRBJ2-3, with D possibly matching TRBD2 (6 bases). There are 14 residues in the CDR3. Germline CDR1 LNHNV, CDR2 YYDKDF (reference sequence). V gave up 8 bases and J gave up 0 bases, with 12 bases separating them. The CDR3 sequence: CATGFGGSTDTQYF. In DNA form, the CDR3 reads TGTGCCACCGGGTTTGGAGGGAGCACAGATACGCAGTATTTT.

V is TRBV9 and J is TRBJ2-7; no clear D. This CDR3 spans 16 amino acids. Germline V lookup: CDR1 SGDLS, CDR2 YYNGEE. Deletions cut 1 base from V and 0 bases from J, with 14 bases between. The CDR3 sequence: CASSVPGVSSSYEQYF. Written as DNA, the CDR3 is TGTGCCAGCAGCGTACCAGGTGTGTCCAGCTCCTACGAGCAGTACTTC.

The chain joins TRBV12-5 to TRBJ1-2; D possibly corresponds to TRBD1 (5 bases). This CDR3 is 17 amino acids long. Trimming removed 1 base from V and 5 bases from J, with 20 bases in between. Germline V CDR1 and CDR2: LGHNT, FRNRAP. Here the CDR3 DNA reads TGTGCTAGTGGTTTGGGGCAGGGCCCTTCCCTATCTTATGGCTACACCTTC. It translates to CASGLGQGPSLSYGYTF.

The DNA for the CDR3 is TGTGCCAGTAGTATCACCGGGACAGGGGGCCTCTATGGCTACACCTTC. Its translation is CASSITGTGGLYGYTF. The rearrangement links TRBV19 to TRBJ1-2; 12 bases map to TRBD1. This CDR3 is built from 16 residues. J gave up 4 bases and V 3 bases, and 6 bases lay outside the gene matches. Germline CDR1 LNHDA, CDR2 SQIVND (reference sequence).